Listed below are T cell receptor beta chains from one sample, sequenced in a study of blood T cells in healthy people across ages. Each CDR3 protein gets one entry after TCRdb re-called the 5' RACE reads with MiXCR. The sample has fewer than 1.5 million distinct CDR3 sequences, 42% seen once. The sequenced sample consisted of blood. The receptors were gathered from a woman between 18 and 30 years old in good health. The conserved cysteine and the conserved F or W are not part of the CDR3 here. Clone size is given for some rows only: seen once, a few or many times, or a class if the clone is expanded.

j_call: .; clone_size: .; v_call: TRBV6-2/TRBV6-3; cdr3_aa: ASSYLSYNEQY
j_call: TRBJ2-3; clone_size: .; v_call: TRBV28; cdr3_aa: ASSKTSPDTQY
j_call: TRBJ1-1; clone_size: few; v_call: TRBV4-2; cdr3_aa: ASSQVGQDRNTEAF
j_call: TRBJ2-1; clone_size: .; v_call: TRBV3-1; cdr3_aa: TSSQTSGGALILNEQF
j_call: TRBJ2-5; clone_size: many; v_call: TRBV7-9; cdr3_aa: ASSSLSTKETQY
j_call: TRBJ2-5; clone_size: many; v_call: TRBV12-3/TRBV12-4; cdr3_aa: ASSDSGGQETQY
j_call: TRBJ1-1; clone_size: many; v_call: TRBV5-1; cdr3_aa: ASSLGGVWTEAF
j_call: TRBJ2-1; clone_size: once; v_call: TRBV2; cdr3_aa: ASRTTNEQF
j_call: TRBJ2-4; clone_size: .; v_call: TRBV28; cdr3_aa: ASSSPSTQAKNIQY
j_call: .; clone_size: .; v_call: TRBV10-3; cdr3_aa: ATTAGESYNEQY
j_call: TRBJ2-7; clone_size: many; v_call: TRBV2; cdr3_aa: ASSEPTRQGLYEQY
j_call: TRBJ1-2; clone_size: .; v_call: TRBV20-1; cdr3_aa: SATRDYGYT
j_call: TRBJ1-6; clone_size: many; v_call: TRBV14; cdr3_aa: ASREREGTNSPLH
j_call: TRBJ2-1; clone_size: few; v_call: TRBV7-2; cdr3_aa: ASSLLGGGNEQF
j_call: TRBJ2-5; clone_size: .; v_call: TRBV5-1; cdr3_aa: ASSLGASGLQEQY
j_call: TRBJ2-7; clone_size: few; v_call: TRBV18; cdr3_aa: ASSPSAGSAYEQY
j_call: TRBJ2-5; clone_size: .; v_call: TRBV2; cdr3_aa: ASTPRTSGQETQY
j_call: TRBJ2-7; clone_size: .; v_call: TRBV20-1; cdr3_aa: SVAPGDSRDEQY
j_call: TRBJ1-6; clone_size: .; v_call: TRBV10-3; cdr3_aa: AVSSGTGGDSPLH
j_call: TRBJ1-6; clone_size: few; v_call: TRBV28; cdr3_aa: ASSWDRRDNSPLH
j_call: TRBJ2-7; clone_size: .; v_call: TRBV18; cdr3_aa: ASSRGTTETYEQY
j_call: TRBJ2-5; clone_size: .; v_call: TRBV11-2; cdr3_aa: ASSSHKVDRQETQY
j_call: TRBJ1-2; clone_size: few; v_call: TRBV6-1; cdr3_aa: ASRYSGTPSDGYT
j_call: TRBJ2-3; clone_size: .; v_call: TRBV5-1; cdr3_aa: ASSLGRTQDTQY
j_call: TRBJ2-3; clone_size: .; v_call: TRBV28; cdr3_aa: ASRALLGRGTDTQY
j_call: TRBJ2-2; clone_size: .; v_call: TRBV15; cdr3_aa: ATSRSQLAGVSGELF
j_call: .; clone_size: .; v_call: TRBV20-1; cdr3_aa: SARRMEQTQY
j_call: TRBJ2-3; clone_size: many; v_call: TRBV27; cdr3_aa: ASSLSGTDTQY
j_call: TRBJ2-1; clone_size: few; v_call: TRBV13; cdr3_aa: ASSAGPLGPDEQF
j_call: TRBJ2-3; clone_size: .; v_call: TRBV5-1; cdr3_aa: ASSSMTASADTQY
j_call: TRBJ2-7; clone_size: few; v_call: TRBV6-1; cdr3_aa: ASSEGPFYEQY
j_call: TRBJ2-1; clone_size: .; v_call: TRBV6-1; cdr3_aa: ASRASHSSYNEQF
j_call: TRBJ2-5; clone_size: few; v_call: TRBV6-5; cdr3_aa: ASSQGDLGGETQY
j_call: TRBJ2-7; clone_size: .; v_call: TRBV28; cdr3_aa: ASRPDRIPSYEQY
j_call: TRBJ2-3; clone_size: .; v_call: TRBV20-1; cdr3_aa: SARTHQSTDTQY
j_call: TRBJ2-5; clone_size: few; v_call: TRBV12-3/TRBV12-4; cdr3_aa: ASRKWRGGETQY
j_call: TRBJ1-6; clone_size: once; v_call: TRBV21-1; cdr3_aa: ASNSPDGFYNSPLH
j_call: TRBJ2-4; clone_size: .; v_call: TRBV5-1; cdr3_aa: ASSFGGRAEEQY
j_call: TRBJ2-3; clone_size: .; v_call: TRBV6-5; cdr3_aa: ASTTGTGYGDTQY
j_call: TRBJ2-2; clone_size: .; v_call: TRBV6-1; cdr3_aa: ASSPLIQGAFGTGELF
j_call: .; clone_size: .; v_call: TRBV4-1; cdr3_aa: ASSPRLAGGVSSYNEQY
j_call: TRBJ2-7; clone_size: .; v_call: TRBV5-1; cdr3_aa: ASSLEGESSYEQY
j_call: TRBJ2-1; clone_size: .; v_call: TRBV7-9; cdr3_aa: ASSTHTGPCNEQF
j_call: TRBJ1-1; clone_size: few; v_call: TRBV7-8; cdr3_aa: ASSLGGRNTEAF
j_call: TRBJ1-3; clone_size: once; v_call: TRBV12-3/TRBV12-4; cdr3_aa: ASSFGPTDGNTIY
j_call: TRBJ1-5; clone_size: .; v_call: TRBV10-3; cdr3_aa: AISEAGPGQPQH
j_call: TRBJ2-1; clone_size: .; v_call: TRBV6-1; cdr3_aa: ASSGDEGYPLYDLF
j_call: TRBJ2-3; clone_size: .; v_call: TRBV12-3/TRBV12-4; cdr3_aa: ASTPTDTQY
j_call: TRBJ1-2; clone_size: few; v_call: TRBV20-1; cdr3_aa: SARRLQYGYT
j_call: .; clone_size: .; v_call: TRBV2; cdr3_aa: ASSEGEDRYSNEQY
j_call: TRBJ1-2; clone_size: few; v_call: TRBV7-9; cdr3_aa: ASSLIEGAGYGYT
j_call: TRBJ2-7; clone_size: .; v_call: TRBV11-2; cdr3_aa: ASSLNGQPSYEQY
j_call: TRBJ1-6; clone_size: few; v_call: TRBV20-1; cdr3_aa: SAGGNAGGGDSQLNTLNSPLH
j_call: TRBJ2-7; clone_size: .; v_call: TRBV2; cdr3_aa: ASSELAGESREQY
j_call: TRBJ2-3; clone_size: .; v_call: TRBV20-1; cdr3_aa: SADSPGTDTQY
j_call: .; clone_size: few; v_call: TRBV2; cdr3_aa: AILIVGQESGEQY
j_call: TRBJ2-3; clone_size: .; v_call: TRBV9; cdr3_aa: ASSVERGPRDTQY
j_call: TRBJ1-2; clone_size: .; v_call: TRBV7-2; cdr3_aa: ASTAGWEGKYGGYT
j_call: TRBJ1-3; clone_size: .; v_call: TRBV6-6; cdr3_aa: ASSLMGGRSGNTIY